Listed below are T cell receptor beta chains from one sample, sequenced in a study of cytomegalovirus exposure and HLA in healthy donors. TCRdb keeps only in-frame clones here, not all; method: immunoSEQ multiplex PCR. The data show 65,000 to 85,000 clones, 77% seen once. The sample comprised PBMCs. These receptors came from a man aged 45 to 65 in good health and CMV-seropositive. The conserved cysteine and the conserved F or W are not part of the CDR3 here. Fields, in order: V gene, J gene, CDR3 protein.

TRBV6-5,TRBJ1-6,ASRPSQGPLH
TRBV11-3,TRBJ2-1,ASSSSGDNEQF
TRBV18,TRBJ2-3,ASSPGGGRTDTQY
TRBV30,TRBJ1-5,AWSGTIDQPQH
TRBV2,TRBJ2-7,ASKAWGQNLGKGY
TRBV4-1,TRBJ2-1,ASSQGHAGGIAVNEQF
TRBV7-9,TRBJ1-1,ASSKGETEAF
TRBV7-6,TRBJ2-1,ASSLDYEQF
TRBV27,TRBJ2-2,ASSLTRGELF
TRBV4-1,TRBJ2-1,ASSQLAGGEQF
TRBV5-4,TRBJ2-3,ASSKGLAATDTQY